These T cell receptor beta chains were read from a single sample in a study of Ad26.COV2.S vaccination and SARS-CoV-2 variants. This table comes from immunoSEQ multiplex PCR, and its TCRdb copy is limited to in-frame clones, with some not included. Of fewer than 500,000 clones in the sample, 90% are singletons; the top ten hold roughly an eighth. Sample: peripheral blood, taken in a trial of Ad26.COV2.S vaccine versus placebo. The receptor set was obtained from a person between 18 and 65 years old who received the Ad26.COV2.S COVID-19 vaccine or a placebo. The CDR3 runs from the conserved cysteine through the conserved F or W. The D gene is left open where the match is weak. For some rows the clone size is stated as once, few or many, or as a class when expanded; others skip it.

J gene,clone size,V gene,D gene,CDR3 protein,CDR3 DNA
TRBJ2-1,few,TRBV6-2/TRBV6-3,NA,CASSYSEGNEQFF,TGTGCCAGCAGTTACTCGGAGGGGAACGAGCAGTTCTTC
TRBJ2-3,NA,TRBV2,NA,CASKDMVLTDTQYF,TGTGCCAGCAAAGACATGGTTCTAACAGATACGCAGTATTTT
TRBJ1-5,few,TRBV6-6,NA,CASSYSRGGSNQPQHF,TGTGCCAGCAGTTACTCGAGGGGGGGTAGCAATCAGCCCCAGCATTTT
TRBJ1-1,NA,TRBV6-2/TRBV6-3,NA,CASSADNTGTEAFF,TGTGCCAGCAGTGCCGACAATACCGGCACTGAAGCTTTCTTT
TRBJ2-7,once,TRBV27,TRBD2,CASSPRLAGLYEQYF,TGTGCCAGCAGTCCCAGACTAGCGGGACTCTACGAGCAGTACTTC
TRBJ2-1,NA,TRBV29-1,NA,CSVIPTGGNEQFF,TGCAGCGTGATCCCCACGGGCGGCAATGAGCAGTTCTTC
TRBJ2-7,NA,TRBV28,NA,CASSHLRSHEQYF,TGTGCCAGCAGCCACTTGCGGAGCCACGAGCAGTACTTC
TRBJ1-4,NA,TRBV7-6,NA,CASSRRSATNEKLFF,TGTGCCAGCAGTCGGCGATCCGCAACTAATGAAAAACTGTTTTTT
TRBJ1-1,NA,TRBV7-9,TRBD1,CASSTGQVNTEAFF,TGTGCCAGCAGCACGGGACAGGTGAACACTGAAGCTTTCTTT
TRBJ2-7,once,TRBV9,TRBD2,CASSSYAAGAYEQYF,TGTGCCAGCAGCTCTTACGCAGCGGGAGCCTACGAGCAGTACTTC
TRBJ2-3,NA,TRBV29-1,NA,CSVEGQSTDTQYF,TGCAGCGTTGAAGGGCAAAGCACAGATACGCAGTATTTT
TRBJ1-2,once,TRBV27,TRBD1,CASRSTWDRGLGYGYTF,TGTGCCAGCAGGTCAACCTGGGACAGGGGGCTAGGGTATGGCTACACCTTC
TRBJ1-3,many,TRBV7-9,NA,CASSLIEGNTIYF,TGTGCCAGCAGCTTAATCGAGGGAAACACCATATATTTT
TRBJ1-1,NA,TRBV10-3,NA,CAISGGTMNTEAFF,TGTGCCATCAGTGGGGGGACAATGAACACTGAAGCTTTCTTT
TRBJ1-1,NA,TRBV18,NA,CASSPPGSRGTEAFF,TGTGCCAGCTCACCACCGGGCAGCCGAGGAACTGAAGCTTTCTTT
TRBJ1-6,NA,TRBV30,NA,CAWSVGSRNSPLHF,TGTGCCTGGAGTGTAGGCTCGAGGAATTCACCCCTCCACTTT
TRBJ1-4,NA,TRBV3-1/TRBV3-2,NA,CASSQDYPSTNEKLFF,TGTGCCAGCAGCCAAGATTACCCATCAACTAATGAAAAACTGTTTTTT
TRBJ2-7,NA,TRBV28,NA,CASSLSGERIEQYF,TGTGCCAGCAGTTTATCGGGGGAACGGATCGAGCAGTACTTC
TRBJ1-2,NA,TRBV4-3,NA,CASSQAGTDGYTF,TGCGCCAGCAGCCAAGCAGGGACGGATGGCTACACCTTC
TRBJ2-3,once,TRBV7-9,NA,CASSPDTGTQYF,TGTGCCAGCAGCCCGGACACTGGTACGCAGTATTTT
TRBJ1-2,NA,TRBV5-1,TRBD1,CASTFGTGSYGYTF,TGCGCCAGCACCTTCGGGACAGGGTCTTATGGCTACACCTTC
TRBJ1-1,once,TRBV30,NA,CAWSGTDEAFF,TGTGCCTGGAGTGGGACAGATGAAGCTTTCTTT
TRBJ1-3,NA,TRBV6-6,NA,CASRGAGSSGNTIYF,TGTGCCAGCAGGGGCGCGGGAAGCTCTGGAAACACCATATATTTT
TRBJ1-5,NA,TRBV12-3/TRBV12-4,NA,CASTPEGLQPQHF,TGTGCCAGCACCCCCGAGGGGTTGCAGCCCCAGCATTTT
TRBJ2-7,NA,TRBV9,TRBD2,CASSVDPGTSGIYEQYF,TGTGCCAGCAGCGTAGACCCTGGGACTAGCGGGATCTACGAGCAGTACTTC
TRBJ2-7,NA,TRBV6-1,NA,CASTSGTYEQYF,TGTGCCAGCACCTCCGGGACCTACGAGCAGTACTTC
TRBJ2-7,NA,TRBV7-2,NA,CASSLAPGTSSYEQYF,TGTGCCAGCAGCTTAGCCCCAGGGACGAGCTCCTACGAGCAGTACTTC
TRBJ2-5,NA,TRBV27,TRBD2,CASSFERERETQYF,TGTGCCAGCAGTTTTGAGCGGGAGAGGGAGACCCAGTACTTC
TRBJ2-7,once,TRBV5-1,TRBD1,CASSLWGDRTEPPYEQYF,TGCGCCAGCAGCTTGTGGGGGGACAGGACCGAACCCCCCTACGAGCAGTACTTC
TRBJ2-3,NA,TRBV7-8,NA,CASSLIGTSTDTQYF,TGTGCCAGCAGTCTGATAGGGACCTCCACAGATACGCAGTATTTT
TRBJ2-7,NA,TRBV27,TRBD1,CASSLAGQGAHEQYF,TGTGCCAGCAGTTTAGCGGGACAGGGGGCTCACGAGCAGTACTTC
TRBJ2-7,NA,TRBV19,NA,CASSRDRTYEQYF,TGTGCCAGTAGTCGGGACCGAACCTACGAGCAGTACTTC
TRBJ2-1,once,TRBV2,NA,CASSEAGEQFF,TGTGCCAGCAGTGAAGCGGGGGAGCAGTTCTTC
TRBJ2-5,NA,TRBV28,TRBD1,CASSSGQGIETQYF,TGTGCCAGCAGTTCTGGACAGGGGATCGAGACCCAGTACTTC
TRBJ2-7,NA,TRBV11-2,NA,CASTGGYPYEQYF,TGTGCCAGCACCGGCGGGTACCCCTACGAGCAGTACTTC
TRBJ2-1,NA,TRBV6-2/TRBV6-3,NA,CASSYYRSEKFF,TGTGCCAGCAGTTACTACCGCAGCGAAAAGTTCTTC
TRBJ2-7,NA,TRBV6-6,TRBD2,CASSYSSGNLNEQYF,TGTGCCAGCAGTTACTCGAGCGGGAATCTAAACGAGCAGTACTTC